The next 26 T cell receptor beta chains were all read from a single sample in a study of control samples from healthy donors and cancer patients. Clones were read by immunoSEQ multiplex PCR, and TCRdb kept only the in-frame ones, dropping some. The table lists 40,000 or so clones, more than 85% of them singletons. The sequencing sample was made of PBMCs. Receptors were obtained from a woman between 40 and 55 years old with head and neck cancer.

This sequence joins TRBV7-6 and TRBJ2-3; 10 bases fit TRBD2. Germline V gives CDR1 SGHVS, CDR2 FNYEAQ. CDR3 length equals 15 residues. Germline trimming cut 5 bases from V and 2 bases from J; bases unmatched to any gene: 4. The CDR3 loop reads CASSTSGAITDTQYF. The DNA of the CDR3 is TGTGCCAGCAGCACTAGCGGGGCCATCACAGATACGCAGTATTTT.

This chain joins TRBV15 and TRBJ1-1; D is possibly TRBD1 (5 bases). The CDR3 contains 12 residues. Looked up from germline, CDR1 is LNHNV and CDR2 is YYDKDF (reference sequence). V was shortened by 4 bases and J by 6 bases, with 9 bases between the two germline ends. The CDR3 is CATSIPGPEAFF. As DNA, the CDR3 is TGTGCCACCAGCATACCGGGACCTGAAGCTTTCTTT. Looking up the rest from reference TRBV15 and TRBJ1-1 gives the full variable domain: DAMVIQNPRYQVTQFGKPVTLSCSQTLNHNVMYWYQQKSSQAPKLLFHYYDKDFNNEADTPDNFQSRRPNTSFCFLDIRSPGLGDTAMYLCATSIPGPEAFFGQGTRLTVV.

The rearrangement joins TRBV21-1 to TRBJ2-3; the D call in the table, TRBD1, was not verified against the DNA. TRBV21-1 is shown as a pseudogene. There are 16 residues in the CDR3. The CDR3 coding sequence is TGTGCCAGCAGCCCCTGGCGGCGACAGAGCACAGATACGCAGTATTTT. Its protein is CASSPWRRQSTDTQYF.

The chain uses TRBV19 and TRBJ1-1, with D uncertain. With 3 bases removed from V and 5 bases from J, the gap between germline ends came to 13 bases. Germline V gene sequence: CDR1 LNHDA, CDR2 SQIVND (reference sequence). The CDR3 spans 14 residues. CDR3 loop: CASSISGPGTEAFF. The CDR3 DNA reads TGTGCCAGTAGTATTTCAGGTCCGGGAACTGAAGCTTTCTTT. The full variable domain, in which reference TRBV19 and TRBJ1-1 provide the parts outside the CDR3, is DGGITQSPKYLFRKEGQNVTLSCEQNLNHDAMYWYRQDPGQGLRLIYYSQIVNDFQKGDIAEGYSVSREKKESFPLTVTSAQKNPTAFYLCASSISGPGTEAFFGQGTRLTVV.

This chain connects TRBV5-6 to TRBJ1-1; 9 positions agree with TRBD1. The CDR3 loop spans 16 amino acids. The J segment lost 8 bases and the V segment lost 4 bases, leaving 15 bases of the junction unmatched. In germline, CDR1 is SGHDT, CDR2 YYEEEE. The CDR3 DNA reads TGTGCCAGCAGCCCCATTGAGGACAGGGGACGATTCGAAGCTTTCTTT. Translating gives CASSPIEDRGRFEAFF.

In its sample, this clone was seen once. The V gene is TRBV5-4, the J gene TRBJ2-7; possibly TRBD2 for D (6 bases). Trimming took 2 bases from V and 6 from J, leaving 18 bases between them. CDR1 is SGHNT and CDR2 is YYREEE in the germline V gene (reference sequence). This CDR3 spans 15 amino acids. The CDR3 here is CASSLGLTRRGEQYF. The CDR3 DNA reads TGTGCCAGCAGCTTAGGGCTGACTAGAAGGGGCGAGCAGTACTTC. The full variable domain, completed using reference TRBV5-4 and TRBJ2-7, is ETGVTQSPTHLIKTRGQQVTLRCSSQSGHNTVSWYQQALGQGPQFIFQYYREEENGRGNFPPRFSGLQFPNYSSELNVNALELDDSALYLCASSLGLTRRGEQYFGPGTRLTVT.

V is TRBV5-1 and J is TRBJ1-2; D is uncertain. V shed 4 bases and J shed 7 bases, with 17 bases lying between them. CDR1 is SGHRS and CDR2 is YFSETQ in the germline V gene. There are 14 residues in the CDR3. This CDR3 is CASSDDTRLSGYTF. CDR3 nucleotide sequence: TGCGCCAGCAGCGATGACACCCGGCTTAGTGGCTACACCTTC. Full variable domain (remainder filled in from reference TRBV5-1 and TRBJ1-2): KAGVTQTPRYLIKTRGQQVTLSCSPISGHRSVSWYQQTPGQGLQFLFEYFSETQRNKGNFPGRFSGRQFSNSRSEMNVSTLELGDSALYLCASSDDTRLSGYTFGSGTRLTVV.

The gene calls are TRBV29-1 and TRBJ1-5; TRBD1 matches 10 bases. Unmatched junction bases numbered 6, after V lost 4 bases and J lost 6 bases. Germline V gene sequence: CDR1 SQVTM, CDR2 ANQGSEA. The CDR3 totals 14 residues. CDR3 residues: CSVAFRTGGQPQHF. DNA for the CDR3: TGCAGCGTTGCATTCCGGACAGGGGGTCAGCCCCAGCATTTT. The whole variable domain, filled in from reference TRBV29-1 and TRBJ1-5, reads SAVISQKPSRDICQRGTSLTIQCQVDSQVTMMFWYRQQPGQSLTLIATANQGSEATYESGFVIDKFPISRPNLTFSTLTVSNMSPEDSSIYLCSVAFRTGGQPQHFGDGTRLSIL.

The chain has TRBV7-3 and TRBJ2-1; weak D call: TRBD2 (5 bases). This CDR3 contains 16 residues. The ends were cut back, 5 bases at V and 5 bases at J, with 19 bases in the middle. Germline V lookup: CDR1 SGHTA, CDR2 FQGTGA. CDR3 DNA sequence: TGTGCCAGCAGCCCCCGTGACTCTGGGAGACACAATGAGCAGTTCTTC. Protein sequence: CASSPRDSGRHNEQFF.

This clone was picked up one time. In DNA form, the CDR3 reads TGTGCCAGCCGGGACAGTAACACCGGGGAGCTGTTTTTT. This codes for CASRDSNTGELFF. The chain has TRBV6-5 and TRBJ2-2, with 7 bases identical to TRBD1. With 8 bases clipped from V and 2 bases from J, the junction kept 2 bases outside the gene matches. Germline V gene sequence: CDR1 MNHEY, CDR2 SVGAGI. The CDR3 consists of 13 residues.

The chain joins TRBV5-1 to TRBJ1-4; 7 bases are shared with TRBD1. The length of the CDR3 is 15 residues. Germline V gives CDR1 SGHRS, CDR2 YFSETQ. The V gene end was trimmed by 4 bases and the J gene end by 7 bases; junction bases not matched to a gene: 10. The CDR3 loop is CASSLQGVEGEKLFF. DNA for the CDR3: TGCGCCAGCAGCCTCCAGGGGGTAGAGGGTGAAAAACTGTTTTTT.

CDR3 in amino acids: CASSRLGFLAGEGSYNEQFF. The CDR3 region has the DNA TGCGCCAGCAGCCGCCTGGGGTTCCTAGCGGGAGAGGGGTCCTACAATGAGCAGTTCTTC. The gene calls are TRBV5-1 and TRBJ2-1; 10 bases map to TRBD2. Looked up from germline, CDR1 is SGHRS and CDR2 is YFSETQ. The J segment lost 1 base and the V segment lost 4 bases, leaving 17 bases of the junction unmatched. The CDR3 runs to 20 residues.

The genes are TRBV18 and TRBJ1-1; no firm D call. The germline V and J ends were trimmed by 1 base and 0 bases, with 12 bases remaining between them. The CDR3 consists of 16 residues. Germline values: CDR1 KGHSH, CDR2 LQKENI. The DNA of the CDR3 is TGTGCCAGCTCACCACAGCCGGGGAAGATGAACACTGAAGCTTTCTTT. It specifies CASSPQPGKMNTEAFF.

V gene TRBV10-1 combines with J gene TRBJ2-3; TRBD2 agrees at 7 bases. Germline V gene data show CDR1 as WNHNN and CDR2 as SYGVQD (reference sequence). The V segment lost 3 bases and the J segment 2 bases; nucleotides outside the gene matches: 8. There are 16 residues in the CDR3. The DNA for the CDR3 is TGCGCCAGCAGTGAAACCCTCGGGACTACCACAGATACGCAGTATTTT. Its protein product is CASSETLGTTTDTQYF.

The chain combines TRBV28 with TRBJ2-7; TRBD2 matches 8 bases. Germline CDR1 reads MDHEN; CDR2 reads SYDVKM. V lost 8 bases and J lost 3; bases outside the gene matches: 9. The CDR3 length is 14 residues. The CDR3 region has the DNA TGTGCCAGCCATTCGATAGCGGGACTCTACGAGCAGTACTTC. This gives the protein CASHSIAGLYEQYF.

In nucleotides, the CDR3 is TGTGCCAGTAGTAGCGGACAGAGCCGAAGGAAAGAGACCCAGTACTTC. Residues: CASSSGQSRRKETQYF. The chain is built from TRBV19 and TRBJ2-5; TRBD1 is a possible D gene (6 bases). V lost 4 bases and J 3 bases, leaving 18 bases between the germline ends. This CDR3 region has 16 residues. Germline V gene sequence: CDR1 LNHDA, CDR2 SQIVND (reference sequence).

This clone showed up just a few times. The chain carries TRBV28 and TRBJ1-5, with D perhaps TRBD1 (5 bases). Trimming took off 5 bases at V and 4 bases at J, with 12 bases between the two ends. The CDR3 loop spans 14 amino acids. Germline CDR1 reads MDHEN; CDR2 reads SYDVKM. CDR3 region: CASSRQFSNQPQHF. Written as DNA, the CDR3 is TGTGCCAGCAGTAGACAGTTTTCGAATCAGCCCCAGCATTTT.

This clone came up once. This sequence joins TRBV4-1 and TRBJ1-6; D perhaps matches TRBD1 (6 bases). The germline V gene has CDR1 MGHRA and CDR2 YSYEKL. CDR3 length equals 15 residues. Trimming took 0 bases from V and 7 from J, leaving 10 bases between them. The DNA for the CDR3 is TGCGCCAGCAGCCAAGAGGCAGGGGAAAATTCACCCCTCCACTTT. Amino acids: CASSQEAGENSPLHF.

The rearrangement joins TRBV5-6 to TRBJ2-7; tentatively, D is TRBD1 (5 bases). Germline assignment: CDR1 SGHDT and CDR2 YYEEEE. The CDR3 has 14 amino acids. Trimming took 5 bases from V and 2 from J, leaving 14 bases between them. The DNA of the CDR3 is TGTGCCAGCAGTAGGGGTCTTTTTGCCTACGAGCAGTACTTC. Translating it yields CASSRGLFAYEQYF.

The chain links TRBV6-2 or TRBV6-3 to TRBJ1-5, with D maybe TRBD1 (5 bases). The CDR3 totals 15 residues. V was shortened by 2 bases and J by 4 bases, with 12 bases between the two germline ends. The germline gives CDR1 MNHEY, CDR2 SVGEGT. Here the CDR3 DNA reads TGTGCCAGCAGTTACGGCACAAAGGGGAATCAGCCCCAGCATTTT. This codes for CASSYGTKGNQPQHF.

The J gene is TRBJ2-7, the V gene TRBV7-9, with TRBD2 identical over 11 bases. The CDR3 is made up of 17 amino acids. Germline CDR1 is SEHNR and CDR2 is FQNEAQ (reference sequence). The V segment lost 3 bases and the J segment 0 bases; nucleotides outside the gene matches: 7. CDR3 residues: CASSLGTSGFLSYEQYF. CDR3 DNA: TGTGCCAGCAGCTTGGGGACTAGCGGATTCCTCTCCTACGAGCAGTACTTC.

The chain joins TRBV12-3 or TRBV12-4 to TRBJ1-2, with 7 bases that match TRBD1. The CDR3 runs to 12 residues. Trimming took 7 bases from V and 4 from J; bases not matched to a gene: 3. The CDR3 DNA follows: TGTGCCAGCACGGGGACAGTCTATGGCTACACCTTC. Translated, it gives CASTGTVYGYTF.

The rearrangement links TRBV5-1 to TRBJ2-2; TRBD1 matches 8 bases. The V gene end was trimmed by 5 bases and the J gene end by 1 base; junction bases not matched to a gene: 1. The CDR3 sequence is 14 residues long. CDR1 is SGHRS and CDR2 is YFSETQ in the germline V gene. CDR3 nucleotides: TGCGCCAGCAGAGGGACAGGGAACACCGGGGAGCTGTTTTTT. Translation: CASRGTGNTGELFF.

The V gene is TRBV30, the J gene TRBJ1-5; 10 nucleotides line up with TRBD1. The CDR3 is 18 amino acids. Germline V CDR1 and CDR2: GTSNPN, SVGIG (reference sequence). The V and J ends lost 1 base and 0 bases, in that order; junction bases with no gene match: 9. As DNA, the CDR3 is TGTGCCTGGAGTGACCGGGACAGGGGATTCAATAGCAATCAGCCCCAGCATTTT. It codes for CAWSDRDRGFNSNQPQHF.

The chain combines TRBV19 with TRBJ2-2, with D unresolved. Trimming pared 8 bases from V and 1 base from J, leaving 8 bases between. Germline CDR1 reads LNHDA; CDR2 reads SQIVND (reference sequence). The CDR3 has 13 amino acids. DNA of the CDR3: TGTGCCAGTCTTGCCAGGAACACCGGGGAGCTGTTTTTT. Translated, it gives CASLARNTGELFF.

The rearrangement links TRBV7-8 to TRBJ2-4; perhaps TRBD2 as D (5 bases). The V gene's germline CDR1 is SGHVS and CDR2 FQNEAQ. V was cut by 0 bases and J by 0 bases, with 12 bases left in between. CDR3 size: 17 residues. The CDR3 spells CASSLARAGIAKNIQYF. In nucleotides, the CDR3 is TGTGCCAGCAGCTTAGCGAGGGCAGGTATAGCCAAAAACATTCAGTACTTC.